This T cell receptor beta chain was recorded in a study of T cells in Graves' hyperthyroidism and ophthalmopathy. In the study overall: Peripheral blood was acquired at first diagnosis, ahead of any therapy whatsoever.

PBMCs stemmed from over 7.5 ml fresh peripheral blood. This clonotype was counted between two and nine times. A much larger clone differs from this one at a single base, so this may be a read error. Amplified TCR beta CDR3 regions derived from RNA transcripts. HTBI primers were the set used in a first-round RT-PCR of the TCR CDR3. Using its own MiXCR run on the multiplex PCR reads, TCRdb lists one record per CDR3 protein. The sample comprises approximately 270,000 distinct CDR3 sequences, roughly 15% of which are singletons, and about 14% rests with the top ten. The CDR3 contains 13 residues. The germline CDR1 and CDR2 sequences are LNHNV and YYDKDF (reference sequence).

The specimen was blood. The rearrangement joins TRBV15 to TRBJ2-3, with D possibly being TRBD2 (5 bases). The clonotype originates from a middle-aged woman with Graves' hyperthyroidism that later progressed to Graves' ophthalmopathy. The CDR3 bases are TGTTCCACCAGCGGCCCAGAGGGAAATACGCAGTATTTT. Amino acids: CSTSGPEGNTQYF.